This TCR beta chain originates from a study of blood T cell repertoires in COVID-19. Whole-study context: From the United States, Italy and Spain came samples of acute and convalescent COVID-19. PBMCs, B-cell-depleted T cells, or T cells provided the cDNA or gDNA that made up the material.

Authors' analysis steps: Nucleated cell counts were estimated from reference gene primer amplification. Repertoires were generated with immunoSEQ multiplex PCR, while TCRdb's copy carries only in-frame clones and drops some. The V and J calls and clone size are taken from that table; D and trimming were inferred from the DNA. The sample lists around 62,000 clones; approximately 85% were seen once. This CDR3 is built from 13 residues. Trimming shortened V by 2 bases and J by 5 bases, and 7 bases separated the two germline ends. Germline CDR1 reads SEHNR; CDR2 reads FQNEAQ (reference sequence). Material: peripheral blood. The clonotype comes from a man aged 45-65 years with acute or convalescent COVID-19. This chain links TRBV7-9 with TRBJ1-5; a weak D match, TRBD1 (5 bases). The CDR3 bases are TGTGCCAGCAGCTTAAAAGGGGATCAGCCCCAGCATTTT. It yields the protein CASSLKGDQPQHF.